Listed below are T cell receptor beta chains from one sample, sequenced in a study of human T cells and chemical hapten exposure. TCRdb reprocessed the RACE reads with MiXCR, giving one entry per CDR3 protein. The data show some 250,000 distinct CDR3 sequences, roughly 8% seen once. Here the sequenced sample was whole blood, taken in connection with sensitization to the hapten diphenylcyclopropenone (DPC). These receptors were collected from a man aged 18 to 29 with alopecia areata. Some clones in this sample may be carry-over from other donors' samples. Both conserved end residues are part of each CDR3. A D gene is named only where the DNA matches it firmly. Clone sizes are given selectively: once, few, many, or a class where the clone is expanded.

size,J,D,V,CDR3,DNA
few,TRBJ2-3,NA,TRBV7-9,CASTLPTWTVGTDTQYF,TGTGCCAGCACCTTACCCACCTGGACAGTGGGCACAGATACGCAGTATTTT
NA,TRBJ1-1,NA,TRBV20-1,CSARATGSREAFF,TGCAGTGCTAGAGCGACGGGGAGCCGCGAAGCTTTCTTT
NA,TRBJ1-5,NA,TRBV5-1,CASSLGDTSNQPQHF,TGCGCCAGCAGCTTGGGGGATACTAGCAATCAGCCCCAGCATTTT
few,TRBJ1-6,NA,TRBV9,CASSVSRDDSPLHF,TGTGCCAGCAGCGTTTCCAGGGACGACTCACCCCTCCACTTT
few,TRBJ1-1,NA,TRBV7-2,CASGGLMNTEAFF,TGTGCCAGTGGGGGACTCATGAACACTGAAGCTTTCTTT
few,TRBJ2-5,NA,TRBV7-9,CASSLVSPGTRETQYF,TGTGCCAGCAGCTTAGTAAGTCCAGGGACCCGAGAGACCCAGTACTTC
many,TRBJ1-1,TRBD1,TRBV7-9,CASSPQTGENTEAFF,TGTGCCAGCAGCCCCCAGACAGGGGAAAACACTGAAGCTTTCTTT
many,TRBJ2-7,NA,TRBV28,CASSRRDGNSYEQYF,TGTGCCAGCAGCCGAAGGGACGGAAACTCCTACGAGCAGTACTTC
NA,TRBJ2-5,NA,TRBV27,CASSRIPGETQYF,TGTGCCAGCAGTCGCATCCCGGGAGAGACCCAGTACTTC
few,TRBJ2-1,TRBD2,TRBV10-1,CASSERAGDTYNEQFF,TGCGCCAGCAGTGAGCGAGCGGGGGACACCTACAATGAGCAGTTCTTC
few,TRBJ2-5,TRBD1,TRBV25-1,CASGDSYQETQYF,TGTGCCAGCGGGGACAGTTACCAAGAGACCCAGTACTTC
many,TRBJ1-1,NA,TRBV6-1,CASSETERSEAFF,TGTGCCAGCAGTGAAACAGAAAGGTCTGAAGCTTTCTTT
many,TRBJ2-1,NA,TRBV14,CASSQLGSPYNEQFF,TGTGCCAGCAGCCAATTAGGATCACCCTACAATGAGCAGTTCTTC
few,TRBJ2-2,NA,TRBV15,CATSRGGGANTGELFF,TGTGCCACCAGCCGTGGGGGGGGCGCGAACACCGGGGAGCTGTTTTTT
few,TRBJ1-6,TRBD1,TRBV20-1,CSARDEGAGNSPLHF,TGCAGTGCTAGAGATGAGGGGGCAGGTAATTCACCCCTCCACTTT
many,TRBJ1-2,TRBD1,TRBV29-1,CSTDTGTANYGYTF,TGCAGCACCGACACCGGGACAGCCAACTATGGCTACACCTTC
few,TRBJ2-1,NA,TRBV6-5,CASSSDTGSSYNEQFF,TGTGCCAGCAGTTCCGATACAGGGAGCTCCTACAATGAGCAGTTCTTC
many,TRBJ2-7,NA,TRBV7-2,CASNLGRTYEQYF,TGTGCCAGCAACCTAGGAAGAACCTACGAGCAGTACTTC
many,TRBJ1-4,NA,TRBV4-1,CASSQVRGFTTNEKLFF,TGCGCCAGCAGCCAAGTGAGGGGATTTACAACTAATGAAAAACTGTTTTTT
NA,TRBJ1-6,TRBD1,TRBV12-3/TRBV12-4,CASTLRGTVNSPLHF,TGTGCCAGCACTCTCCGGGGGACAGTGAATTCACCCCTCCACTTT
many,TRBJ1-2,NA,TRBV12-3/TRBV12-4,CASSLGSIDGYTF,TGTGCCAGCAGTTTGGGTTCGATCGACGGCTACACCTTC
NA,TRBJ1-1,TRBD1,TRBV5-1,CASSYRRQGNTEAFF,TGCGCCAGCAGCTACAGGAGACAGGGGAACACTGAAGCTTTCTTT
NA,TRBJ1-1,NA,TRBV6-6,CASSYSESGRAFF,TGTGCCAGCAGTTACTCCGAATCAGGGAGAGCTTTCTTT
NA,TRBJ2-5,NA,TRBV5-6,CASSLAELQETQYF,TGTGCCAGCAGCTTGGCGGAACTCCAAGAGACCCAGTACTTC
NA,TRBJ2-5,TRBD2,TRBV6-5,CASSTQRGGRETQYF,TGTGCCAGCAGTACACAGCGGGGGGGCCGAGAGACCCAGTACTTC
few,TRBJ1-4,TRBD1,TRBV11-2,CASSPKGAGEGEKLFF,TGTGCCAGCAGCCCCAAGGGGGCAGGGGAGGGTGAAAAACTGTTTTTT
NA,TRBJ1-1,NA,TRBV12-3/TRBV12-4,CASTDTGTGTEAFF,TGTGCCAGCACCGATACAGGGACTGGCACTGAAGCTTTCTTT
NA,TRBJ2-7,TRBD2,TRBV20-1,CSARGLAESSYEQYF,TGCAGTGCTAGGGGACTAGCGGAGAGCTCCTACGAGCAGTACTTC
few,TRBJ2-3,TRBD1,TRBV4-3,CASSQDRTGHRTDTQYF,TGCGCCAGCAGCCAAGACCGGACAGGTCATCGCACAGATACGCAGTATTTT
few,TRBJ1-5,NA,TRBV12-3/TRBV12-4,CASSFWGSGQPQHF,TGTGCCAGCAGTTTTTGGGGGTCCGGGCAGCCCCAGCATTTT
many,TRBJ1-4,NA,TRBV12-3/TRBV12-4,CASSSGGRKLFF,TGTGCCAGCAGTTCCGGCGGGAGAAAACTGTTTTTT
NA,TRBJ1-2,TRBD1,TRBV7-9,CASSWDRGRNYGYTF,TGTGCCAGCAGCTGGGACAGGGGGCGCAACTATGGCTACACCTTC
NA,TRBJ2-1,TRBD1,TRBV4-2,CASSQGGQGYISSYNEQFF,TGTGCCAGCAGCCAAGGGGGACAGGGCTACATATCATCCTACAATGAGCAGTTCTTC
once,TRBJ1-6,TRBD1,TRBV3-1,CASSQAGQGGLGSPLHF,TGTGCCAGCAGCCAGGCGGGACAGGGGGGATTAGGTTCACCCCTCCACTTT
few,TRBJ2-1,TRBD1,TRBV3-1,CASSQDQGAYEQFF,TGTGCCAGCAGCCAAGATCAGGGGGCATATGAGCAGTTCTTC
few,TRBJ2-3,TRBD1,TRBV2,CASPYTGDTDTQYF,TGTGCCAGCCCTTACACAGGGGACACAGATACGCAGTATTTT
few,TRBJ2-3,TRBD2,TRBV12-3/TRBV12-4,CASSLQAGESTDTQYF,TGTGCCAGCAGTTTACAAGCGGGGGAAAGCACAGATACGCAGTATTTT
NA,TRBJ2-3,NA,TRBV3-1,CASRPTRGSTDTQYF,TGTGCCAGCAGACCAACACGGGGCAGCACAGATACGCAGTATTTT
NA,TRBJ2-7,NA,TRBV28,CASRPRDRSYEQYF,TGTGCCAGCAGGCCGCGGGACAGATCCTACGAGCAGTACTTC
many,TRBJ1-2,NA,TRBV7-9,CASSLRQDFDYTF,TGTGCCAGCAGCTTGAGGCAGGACTTTGACTACACCTTC
many,TRBJ1-4,NA,TRBV27,CASRGTGLWNEKLFF,TGTGCCAGCAGAGGGACGGGACTCTGGAATGAAAAACTGTTTTTT
few,TRBJ2-5,NA,TRBV7-3,CASSFMGAAQETQYF,TGTGCCAGCAGCTTTATGGGGGCGGCCCAAGAGACCCAGTACTTC
many,TRBJ1-2,TRBD1,TRBV7-9,CASSPDRGGRDGYTF,TGTGCCAGCAGCCCCGACAGGGGAGGACGCGATGGCTACACCTTC
few,TRBJ1-1,NA,TRBV6-2/TRBV6-3,CASSYGGNTEAFF,TGTGCCAGCAGTTACGGAGGGAACACTGAAGCTTTCTTT
few,TRBJ2-3,NA,TRBV11-2,CASSTRTESDTQYF,TGTGCCAGCAGCACGAGGACGGAATCAGATACGCAGTATTTT
NA,TRBJ1-1,NA,TRBV5-4,CASSYVNTEAFF,TGTGCCAGCAGCTACGTGAACACTGAAGCTTTCTTT
NA,TRBJ1-1,TRBD1,TRBV20-1,CSARAGGELTEAFF,TGCAGTGCTAGAGCAGGGGGAGAACTCACTGAAGCTTTCTTT
few,TRBJ1-5,TRBD1,TRBV9,CASSVSPGQGEPQHF,TGTGCCAGCAGCGTATCACCGGGACAGGGGGAGCCCCAGCATTTT
NA,TRBJ2-3,NA,TRBV11-2,CASSLEAMTQYF,TGTGCCAGCAGCTTAGAAGCAATGACGCAGTATTTT
many,TRBJ2-3,NA,TRBV7-2,CASSLAARATTDTQYF,TGTGCCAGCAGCTTAGCGGCCAGGGCAACGACAGATACGCAGTATTTT
NA,TRBJ1-6,TRBD1,TRBV10-3,CAIRTGSGLIPSPLHF,TGTGCCATCCGGACAGGGAGCGGTTTAATCCCTTCACCCCTCCACTTT
NA,TRBJ1-1,TRBD1,TRBV5-6,CASSQTGADTEAFF,TGTGCCAGCAGCCAGACAGGGGCAGACACTGAAGCTTTCTTT
few,TRBJ2-2,NA,TRBV29-1,CSVGQNTGELFF,TGCAGCGTAGGACAGAACACCGGGGAGCTGTTTTTT
NA,TRBJ2-2,TRBD1,TRBV5-1,CASSLTGGITGELFF,TGCGCCAGCAGCCTAACAGGGGGCATTACCGGGGAGCTGTTTTTT
few,TRBJ1-1,NA,TRBV6-2/TRBV6-3,CATGRQVSTEAFF,TGTGCCACCGGCCGGCAGGTTAGTACTGAAGCTTTCTTT